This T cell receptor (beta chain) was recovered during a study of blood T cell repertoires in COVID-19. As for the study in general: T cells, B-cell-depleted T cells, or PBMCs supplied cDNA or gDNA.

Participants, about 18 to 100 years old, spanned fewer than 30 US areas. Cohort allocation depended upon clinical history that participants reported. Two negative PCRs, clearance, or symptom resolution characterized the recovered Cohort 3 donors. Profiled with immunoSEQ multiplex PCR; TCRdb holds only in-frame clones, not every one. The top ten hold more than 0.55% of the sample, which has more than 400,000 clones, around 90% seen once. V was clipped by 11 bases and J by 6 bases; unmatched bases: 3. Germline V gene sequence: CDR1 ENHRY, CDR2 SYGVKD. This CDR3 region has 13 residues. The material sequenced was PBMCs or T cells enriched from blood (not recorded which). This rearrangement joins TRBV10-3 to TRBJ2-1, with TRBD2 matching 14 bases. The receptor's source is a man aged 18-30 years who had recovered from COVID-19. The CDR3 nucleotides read TGTGCCTCGGGACTAGCGGGAGCCAATGAGCAGTTCTTC. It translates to CASGLAGANEQFF.